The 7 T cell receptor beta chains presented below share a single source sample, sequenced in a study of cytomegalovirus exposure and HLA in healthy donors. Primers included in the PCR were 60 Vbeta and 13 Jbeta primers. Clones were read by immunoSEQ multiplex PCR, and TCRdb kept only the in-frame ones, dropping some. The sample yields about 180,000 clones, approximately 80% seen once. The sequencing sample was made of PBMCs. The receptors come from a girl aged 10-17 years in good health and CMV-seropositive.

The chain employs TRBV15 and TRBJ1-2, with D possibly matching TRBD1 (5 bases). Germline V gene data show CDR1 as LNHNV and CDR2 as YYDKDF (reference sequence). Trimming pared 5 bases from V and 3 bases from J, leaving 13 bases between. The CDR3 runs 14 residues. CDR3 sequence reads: CATSGTQWDYGYTF. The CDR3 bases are TGTGCCACCAGCGGGACTCAGTGGGACTATGGCTACACCTTC.

CDR3 loop: CASSSTSGDTQYF. CDR3 bases: TGTGCCAGCAGCTCGACTAGCGGGGATACGCAGTATTTT. The rearrangement links TRBV7-3 to TRBJ2-3; 10 bases are a match to TRBD2. Germline V gene sequence: CDR1 SGHTA, CDR2 FQGTGA. J lost 6 bases, V lost 4 bases, and 1 base had no gene match. This CDR3 has 13 amino acids.

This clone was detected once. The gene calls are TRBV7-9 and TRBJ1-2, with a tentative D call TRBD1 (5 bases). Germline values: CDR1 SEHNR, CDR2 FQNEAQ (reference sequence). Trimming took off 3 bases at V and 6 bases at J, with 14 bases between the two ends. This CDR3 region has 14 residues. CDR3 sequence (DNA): TGTGCCAGCAGCTTTGCGTCGGGGGAGGATGGCTACACCTTC. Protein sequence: CASSFASGEDGYTF.

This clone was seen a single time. In DNA form, the CDR3 reads TGTGCCACCTCCGGCTACAGGGGGAACACTGAAGCTTTCTTT. Residues: CATSGYRGNTEAFF. This sequence joins TRBV2 and TRBJ1-1; 7 nucleotides line up with TRBD1. This CDR3 region has 14 residues. V lost 10 bases and J lost 1; bases outside the gene matches: 9. Germline V gene data show CDR1 as SNHLY and CDR2 as FYNNEI.

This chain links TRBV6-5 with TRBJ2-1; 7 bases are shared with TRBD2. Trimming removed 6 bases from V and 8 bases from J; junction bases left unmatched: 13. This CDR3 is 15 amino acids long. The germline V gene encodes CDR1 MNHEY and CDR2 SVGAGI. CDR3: CASSETGGPFHEQFF. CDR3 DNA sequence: TGTGCCAGCAGCGAAACGGGAGGCCCGTTTCATGAGCAGTTCTTC.

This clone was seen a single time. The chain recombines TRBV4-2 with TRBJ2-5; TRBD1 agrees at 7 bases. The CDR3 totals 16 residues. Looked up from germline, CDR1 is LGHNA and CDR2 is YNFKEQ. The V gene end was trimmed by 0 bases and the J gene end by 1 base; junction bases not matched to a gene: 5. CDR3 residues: CASSQEGTVVQETQYF. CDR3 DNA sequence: TGTGCCAGCAGCCAAGAGGGGACAGTCGTCCAAGAGACCCAGTACTTC.

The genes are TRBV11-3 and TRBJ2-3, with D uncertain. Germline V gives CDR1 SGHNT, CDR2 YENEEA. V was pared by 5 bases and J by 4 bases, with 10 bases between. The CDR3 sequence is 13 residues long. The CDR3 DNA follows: TGTGCCAGCAGCGCCTTTCGGTCAGATACGCAGTATTTT. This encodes CASSAFRSDTQYF.